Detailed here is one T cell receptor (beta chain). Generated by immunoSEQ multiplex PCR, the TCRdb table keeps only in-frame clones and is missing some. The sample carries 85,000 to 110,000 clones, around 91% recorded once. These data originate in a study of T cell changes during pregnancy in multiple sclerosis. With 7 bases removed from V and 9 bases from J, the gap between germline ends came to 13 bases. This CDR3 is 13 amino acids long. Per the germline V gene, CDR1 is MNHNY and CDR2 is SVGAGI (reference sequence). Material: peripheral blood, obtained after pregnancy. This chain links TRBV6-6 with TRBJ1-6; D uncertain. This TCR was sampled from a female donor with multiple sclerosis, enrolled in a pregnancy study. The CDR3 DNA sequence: TGTGCCAGCATTAATACCCCGGGTTCACCCCTCCACTTT. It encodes CASINTPGSPLHF.